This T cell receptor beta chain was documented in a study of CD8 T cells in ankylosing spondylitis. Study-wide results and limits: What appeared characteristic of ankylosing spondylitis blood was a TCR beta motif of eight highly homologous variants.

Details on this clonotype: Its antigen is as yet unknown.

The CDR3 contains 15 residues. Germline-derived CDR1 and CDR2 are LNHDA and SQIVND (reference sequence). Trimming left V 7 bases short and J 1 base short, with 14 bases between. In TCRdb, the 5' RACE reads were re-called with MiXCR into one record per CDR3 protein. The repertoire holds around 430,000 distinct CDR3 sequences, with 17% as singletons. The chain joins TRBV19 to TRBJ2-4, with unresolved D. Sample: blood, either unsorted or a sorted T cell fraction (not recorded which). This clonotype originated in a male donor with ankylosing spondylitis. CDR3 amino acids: CASKDGSVAKNIQYF. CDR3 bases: TGTGCCAGTAAAGATGGGTCTGTGGCCAAAAACATTCAGTACTTC. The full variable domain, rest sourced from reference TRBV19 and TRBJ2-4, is DGGITQSPKYLFRKEGQNVTLSCEQNLNHDAMYWYRQDPGQGLRLIYYSQIVNDFQKGDIAEGYSVSREKKESFPLTVTSAQKNPTAFYLCASKDGSVAKNIQYFGAGTRLSVL.